Listed below are T cell receptor beta chains from one sample, sequenced in a study of blood T cell repertoires in COVID-19. Assay used: immunoSEQ multiplex PCR; TCRdb lists only in-frame clones, some missing. The table has some 260,000 clones, more than 85% seen once; the top ten hold just under 9%. Material for sequencing was PBMCs or T cells enriched from blood (not recorded which). Source of these receptors: a man in his forties who had recovered from COVID-19. Both conserved end residues are part of each CDR3. Fields, in order: clone size, D gene, J gene, V gene, CDR3 protein, CDR3 DNA. A D gene is named only where the DNA matches it firmly. Clone size is given for some rows only: seen once, a few or many times, or a class if the clone is expanded.

clone size: -; D gene: -; J gene: TRBJ1-2; V gene: TRBV28; CDR3 protein: CASTRGMQGSYGYTF; CDR3 DNA: TGTGCCAGCACCCGGGGCATGCAGGGGAGCTATGGCTACACCTTC
clone size: few; D gene: -; J gene: TRBJ2-7; V gene: TRBV2; CDR3 protein: CASSESWAGNYEQYF; CDR3 DNA: TGTGCCAGCAGTGAAAGCTGGGCCGGAAACTACGAGCAGTACTTC
clone size: -; D gene: -; J gene: TRBJ2-6; V gene: TRBV7-2; CDR3 protein: CASYTSSGANVLTF; CDR3 DNA: TGTGCCAGCTATACGAGTTCTGGGGCCAACGTCCTGACTTTC
clone size: -; D gene: TRBD1; J gene: TRBJ1-3; V gene: TRBV9; CDR3 protein: CASSVGTGGNSGNTIYF; CDR3 DNA: TGTGCCAGCAGCGTAGGGACAGGGGGCAACTCTGGAAACACCATATATTTT
clone size: -; D gene: -; J gene: TRBJ2-5; V gene: TRBV20-1; CDR3 protein: CSAMQQETQYF; CDR3 DNA: TGCAGTGCTATGCAGCAAGAGACCCAGTACTTC
clone size: few; D gene: TRBD1; J gene: TRBJ2-1; V gene: TRBV28; CDR3 protein: CASSSPGQGDNEQFF; CDR3 DNA: TGTGCCAGCAGTTCTCCGGGACAGGGGGATAATGAGCAGTTCTTC
clone size: -; D gene: TRBD2; J gene: TRBJ2-3; V gene: TRBV10-2; CDR3 protein: CASRREKLLDTQYF; CDR3 DNA: TGCGCCAGCAGGCGGGAGAAGTTATTAGATACGCAGTATTTT
clone size: -; D gene: -; J gene: TRBJ2-3; V gene: TRBV25-1; CDR3 protein: CASSDTRQITDTQYF; CDR3 DNA: TGTGCCAGCAGTGACACCCGACAGATCACAGATACGCAGTATTTT
clone size: -; D gene: TRBD1; J gene: TRBJ2-4; V gene: TRBV5-6; CDR3 protein: CASSLYRGRAKNIQYF; CDR3 DNA: TGTGCCAGCAGCTTGTACAGGGGGCGAGCCAAAAACATTCAGTACTTC
clone size: -; D gene: -; J gene: TRBJ2-4; V gene: TRBV30; CDR3 protein: CAWNSGTPLQYF; CDR3 DNA: TGTGCCTGGAATTCAGGGACACCCTTACAGTACTTC
clone size: -; D gene: -; J gene: TRBJ2-1; V gene: TRBV19; CDR3 protein: CASSNEREQFF; CDR3 DNA: TGTGCCAGTAGTAATGAGCGGGAGCAGTTCTTC
clone size: once; D gene: -; J gene: TRBJ2-7; V gene: TRBV7-9; CDR3 protein: CASSLVGQTLSYEQYF; CDR3 DNA: TGTGCCAGCAGCTTAGTTGGACAGACCCTCTCCTACGAGCAGTACTTC
clone size: -; D gene: -; J gene: TRBJ2-7; V gene: TRBV9; CDR3 protein: CASSVLDYGDEQYF; CDR3 DNA: TGTGCCAGCAGCGTGCTGGACTACGGCGACGAGCAGTACTTC
clone size: -; D gene: -; J gene: TRBJ2-6; V gene: TRBV29-1; CDR3 protein: CSVQLQGSGANVLTF; CDR3 DNA: TGCAGCGTTCAATTACAGGGATCTGGGGCCAACGTCCTGACTTTC
clone size: -; D gene: -; J gene: TRBJ2-7; V gene: TRBV13; CDR3 protein: CASSLGYTGFPYEQYF; CDR3 DNA: TGTGCCAGCAGCTTAGGCTACACAGGTTTTCCCTACGAGCAGTACTTC
clone size: -; D gene: TRBD2; J gene: TRBJ2-1; V gene: TRBV7-9; CDR3 protein: CASSSGLAGGRFFYNEQFF; CDR3 DNA: TGTGCCAGCAGCTCGGGACTAGCGGGGGGCCGATTCTTTTACAATGAGCAGTTCTTC
clone size: -; D gene: TRBD1; J gene: TRBJ1-6; V gene: TRBV19; CDR3 protein: CASSINRDRDRSPLHF; CDR3 DNA: TGTGCCAGTAGTATAAACCGGGACAGGGACAGATCACCCCTCCACTTT
clone size: few; D gene: TRBD1; J gene: TRBJ1-6; V gene: TRBV19; CDR3 protein: CASSMTGTGFSPLHF; CDR3 DNA: TGTGCCAGTAGTATGACCGGGACAGGGTTTTCACCCCTCCACTTT
clone size: -; D gene: -; J gene: TRBJ1-2; V gene: TRBV10-3; CDR3 protein: CAISDWTKATNYGYTF; CDR3 DNA: TGTGCCATCAGTGACTGGACAAAGGCCACTAACTATGGCTACACCTTC
clone size: -; D gene: -; J gene: TRBJ2-7; V gene: TRBV5-1; CDR3 protein: CASSLTGIWDEQYF; CDR3 DNA: TGCGCCAGCAGCTTGACAGGTATATGGGACGAGCAGTACTTC
clone size: -; D gene: TRBD2; J gene: TRBJ2-2; V gene: TRBV11-2; CDR3 protein: CASSPRRVIAGGRSGELFF; CDR3 DNA: TGTGCCAGCAGCCCCCGAAGAGTGATAGCGGGGGGGCGCAGCGGGGAGCTGTTTTTT
clone size: -; D gene: -; J gene: TRBJ2-1; V gene: TRBV15; CDR3 protein: CATSRGAGVSYNEQFF; CDR3 DNA: TGTGCCACCAGCAGAGGGGCCGGGGTCTCCTACAATGAGCAGTTCTTC